A selection of T cell receptor beta chains follows, all from one sample in a study of blood T cell repertoires in COVID-19. Sequencing was performed with immunoSEQ multiplex PCR; in TCRdb, only in-frame clones are kept and a portion is missing. The table lists 100,000 to 150,000 clones, approximately 83% of them singletons. The material sequenced was peripheral blood. Receptors originate from a woman in her sixties or seventies with acute or convalescent COVID-19. CDR3s include the opening cysteine and the closing phenylalanine or tryptophan. The order of the fields is D gene, V gene, J gene, clone size, CDR3 protein, CDR3 DNA. A D gene is named only where the DNA matches it firmly. Some rows mark clone size as missing; the rest say once, few, many or name a class of expanded clone.

d_call: TRBD2
v_call: TRBV3-1/TRBV3-2
j_call: TRBJ2-1
clone_size: .
cdr3_aa: CASSHHRSGGRMDEQFF
cdr3_nt: TGTGCCAGCAGCCACCATCGCTCGGGGGGTAGGATGGATGAGCAGTTCTTC

d_call: TRBD1
v_call: TRBV5-4
j_call: TRBJ2-3
clone_size: .
cdr3_aa: CASSLGQGRTDTQYF
cdr3_nt: TGTGCCAGCAGCTTGGGACAGGGGCGCACAGATACGCAGTATTTT

d_call: .
v_call: TRBV6-5
j_call: TRBJ2-7
clone_size: .
cdr3_aa: CASSYNRRYEQYF
cdr3_nt: TGTGCCAGCAGTTACAACAGGCGGTACGAGCAGTACTTC

d_call: TRBD1
v_call: TRBV15
j_call: TRBJ1-1
clone_size: .
cdr3_aa: CATSILPPRTGETEAFF
cdr3_nt: TGTGCCACCAGCATATTACCACCTAGGACAGGGGAAACTGAAGCTTTCTTT

d_call: .
v_call: TRBV7-2
j_call: TRBJ1-2
clone_size: once
cdr3_aa: CASSPFSRTVGYGYTF
cdr3_nt: TGTGCCAGCAGCCCGTTTAGTAGGACAGTGGGCTATGGCTACACCTTC

d_call: .
v_call: TRBV6-1
j_call: TRBJ1-5
clone_size: .
cdr3_aa: CASSHRENQPQHF
cdr3_nt: TGTGCCAGCAGCCACCGGGAAAATCAGCCCCAGCATTTT

d_call: .
v_call: TRBV27
j_call: TRBJ1-2
clone_size: many
cdr3_aa: CASSLFEGAYGYTF
cdr3_nt: TGTGCCAGCAGTTTATTTGAGGGTGCCTATGGCTACACCTTC

d_call: .
v_call: TRBV4-1
j_call: TRBJ2-5
clone_size: .
cdr3_aa: CASSQVSNGGVGETQYF
cdr3_nt: TGCGCCAGCAGCCAAGTATCAAACGGGGGAGTAGGGGAGACCCAGTACTTC

d_call: TRBD1
v_call: TRBV30
j_call: TRBJ1-2
clone_size: .
cdr3_aa: CACPGTGGFGYTF
cdr3_nt: TGTGCCTGCCCTGGGACAGGGGGCTTTGGCTACACCTTC

d_call: .
v_call: TRBV5-1
j_call: TRBJ2-5
clone_size: .
cdr3_aa: CASSLGGIRETQYF
cdr3_nt: TGCGCCAGCAGCTTGGGCGGGATCCGGGAGACCCAGTACTTC

d_call: .
v_call: TRBV19
j_call: TRBJ1-5
clone_size: .
cdr3_aa: CASSIGGPGVYYSNQPQHF
cdr3_nt: TGTGCCAGTAGTATAGGGGGGCCCGGTGTTTACTATAGCAATCAGCCCCAGCATTTT

d_call: .
v_call: TRBV7-9
j_call: TRBJ2-1
clone_size: .
cdr3_aa: CASSPSGFGEQFF
cdr3_nt: TGTGCCAGCAGCCCGTCAGGGTTCGGTGAGCAGTTCTTC

d_call: .
v_call: TRBV12-3/TRBV12-4
j_call: TRBJ2-2
clone_size: .
cdr3_aa: CASITNTGELFF
cdr3_nt: TGTGCCAGCATAACTAACACCGGGGAGCTGTTTTTT

d_call: TRBD1
v_call: TRBV2
j_call: TRBJ1-5
clone_size: .
cdr3_aa: CASSDRDRGPYNQPQHF
cdr3_nt: TGTGCCAGCAGCGACCGGGACAGGGGGCCTTATAATCAGCCCCAGCATTTT

d_call: .
v_call: TRBV10-3
j_call: TRBJ1-1
clone_size: .
cdr3_aa: CAISEPTARMNTEAFF
cdr3_nt: TGTGCCATCAGTGAGCCAACGGCCAGGATGAACACTGAAGCTTTCTTT

d_call: .
v_call: TRBV18
j_call: TRBJ1-2
clone_size: .
cdr3_aa: CASSPEGDYYGYTF
cdr3_nt: TGTGCCAGCTCACCCGAGGGGGATTACTATGGCTACACCTTC